The 3 T cell receptor beta chains reported below all come from one sample, sequenced in a study of radiation and T cells in renal cell carcinoma. Clones were read by immunoSEQ multiplex PCR, and TCRdb kept only the in-frame ones, dropping some. The sample carries approximately 120,000 clones, about four fifths recorded once. Documented time point: baseline pretreatment blood. The treatment was: 15 Gy SBRT to primary tumor, nephrectomy 4 weeks later. The material was blood, obtained from a patient whose treatment included radiotherapy and nephrectomy. All receptors derive from a woman aged 55-69 years with renal cell carcinoma.

This clone was observed a few times. The chain couples TRBV19 to TRBJ1-6; 7 nucleotides agree with TRBD1. The CDR3 runs to 13 residues. CDR1 is LNHDA and CDR2 is SQIVND in the germline V gene (reference sequence). V lost 11 bases and J lost 10; bases outside the gene matches: 11. The CDR3 DNA follows: TGTGCCTCCCAAGCCACAGGGGTCTCACCCCTCCACTTT. Protein sequence: CASQATGVSPLHF.

This clone was seen a handful of times. This chain connects TRBV19 to TRBJ2-7, with D perhaps given as TRBD1 or TRBD2 (5 bases each). The CDR3 extends over 17 amino acids. Germline V gene lookup returns CDR1 LNHDA and CDR2 SQIVND (reference sequence). Deletions cut 5 bases from V and 0 bases from J, with 20 bases between. The DNA for the CDR3 is TGTGCCAGTAGTCCTCCTTGGGGAGCAGGGAGCTCCTACGAGCAGTACTTC. Amino acids: CASSPPWGAGSSYEQYF. Based on the CDR3 plus reference TRBV19 and TRBJ2-7, the full variable domain is DGGITQSPKYLFRKEGQNVTLSCEQNLNHDAMYWYRQDPGQGLRLIYYSQIVNDFQKGDIAEGYSVSREKKESFPLTVTSAQKNPTAFYLCASSPPWGAGSSYEQYFGPGTRLTVT.

CDR3: CASRPGLAPYEQYF. DNA of the CDR3: TGTGCCAGCCGTCCGGGACTAGCGCCGTACGAGCAGTACTTC. This chain uses TRBV6-1 with TRBJ2-7; 10 bases map to TRBD2. The trim removed 8 bases at V and 4 bases at J, leaving 8 bases unmatched. The germline V gene encodes CDR1 MNHNS and CDR2 SASEGT. This CDR3 comprises 14 residues.